This T cell receptor (beta chain) was captured by sequencing in a study of shared clonotypes between healthy human individuals. Findings and caveats of the study: Researchers sampled only blood; tissue repertoires likely differ.

With 3 bases removed from V and 0 bases from J, the gap between germline ends came to 13 bases. The CDR3 spans 16 residues. Germline CDR1 reads SGHDT; CDR2 reads YYEEEE. Each sorted subset replicate got 200 ng genomic DNA, around 29,000 genomes. Method: immunoSEQ multiplex PCR; TCRdb's copy keeps in-frame clones and lacks some. This table has under 2.5 million clones, less than 95% appearing once. Note on this clone: Its matching antigen is unknown.

This receptor was taken from a man between 18 and 29 years old in good health. Some clones in this sample may be carry-over from other donors' samples. What was sequenced was naive CD4+ T cells from PBMCs. Stated subset: CD45RA+ positively selected. This chain links TRBV5-6 with TRBJ1-5; D ambiguous. The CDR3 DNA is TGTGCCAGCAGCTCTTACGGACTCAATAGCAATCAGCCCCAGCATTTT. Translated: CASSSYGLNSNQPQHF.